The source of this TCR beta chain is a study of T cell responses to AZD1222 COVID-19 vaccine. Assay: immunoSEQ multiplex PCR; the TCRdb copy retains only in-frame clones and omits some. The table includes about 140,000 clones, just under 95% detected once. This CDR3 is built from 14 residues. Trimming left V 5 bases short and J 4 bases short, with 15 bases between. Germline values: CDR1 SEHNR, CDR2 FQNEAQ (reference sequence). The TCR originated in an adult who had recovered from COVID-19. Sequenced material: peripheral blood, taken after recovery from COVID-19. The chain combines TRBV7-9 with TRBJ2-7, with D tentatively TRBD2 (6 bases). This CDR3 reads CASSISGRKYEQYF. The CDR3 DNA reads TGTGCCAGCAGCATTTCCGGGAGAAAGTACGAGCAGTACTTC.